The 23 T cell receptor beta chains presented below share a single source sample, sequenced in a study of OX40 agonist ivuxolimab in advanced cancers. Assay: immunoSEQ multiplex PCR; the TCRdb copy retains only in-frame clones and omits some. The sample lists tens of thousands of clones, around 85% seen once, with approximately 1% in the top ten. The sequences come from CD4+ or CD8+ T cells sorted from blood, collected in a trial of the OX40 agonist ivuxolimab. Receptor source: an adult with an advanced solid tumor such as melanoma, head and neck, liver or kidney cancer.

The genes are TRBV5-1 and TRBJ1-2; D may be TRBD1 (6 bases). V lost 2 bases and J 6 bases, leaving 14 bases between the germline ends. This CDR3 region has 14 residues. Germline CDR1 is SGHRS and CDR2 is YFSETQ. This chain's CDR3 is CASSFGLQGHGYTF. CDR3 sequence (DNA): TGCGCCAGCAGCTTCGGGTTGCAGGGGCATGGCTACACCTTC.

V and J are TRBV29-1 and TRBJ1-1; 10 nucleotides align to TRBD1. After removal of 4 bases from V and 4 bases from J, the junction contained 3 bases not matched to a gene. The CDR3 is 13 residues long. Germline CDR1 and CDR2: SQVTM and ANQGSEA. The CDR3 sequence: CSVADRGGTEAFF. CDR3 sequence (DNA): TGCAGCGTTGCGGACAGGGGGGGCACTGAAGCTTTCTTT. The variable domain in full, with the rest retrieved from reference TRBV29-1 and TRBJ1-1, is SAVISQKPSRDICQRGTSLTIQCQVDSQVTMMFWYRQQPGQSLTLIATANQGSEATYESGFVIDKFPISRPNLTFSTLTVSNMSPEDSSIYLCSVADRGGTEAFFGQGTRLTVV.

The J gene is TRBJ1-2, the V gene TRBV14; possibly TRBD1 for D (6 bases). Germline V gives CDR1 SGHDN, CDR2 FVKESK. The V gene lost 4 bases and the J gene lost 2 bases, with 14 bases spanning the gap. The CDR3 is 15 amino acids. This chain's CDR3 is CASSPPGTLNYGYTF. CDR3 bases: TGTGCCAGCAGCCCCCCCGGGACACTGAACTATGGCTACACCTTC.

The CDR3 here is CASTFGEARYSPLHF. The DNA of the CDR3 is TGTGCCAGCACCTTTGGAGAGGCTAGGTATTCACCCCTCCACTTT. V is TRBV2 and J is TRBJ1-6; D is ambiguous. Germline CDR1 reads SNHLY; CDR2 reads FYNNEI. The germline V and J ends were trimmed by 7 bases and 8 bases, with 18 bases remaining between them. This CDR3 has 15 residues.

J is TRBJ2-7 and V is TRBV5-1, with a possible D match to TRBD1 (6 bases). Germline V gene data show CDR1 as SGHRS and CDR2 as YFSETQ. Trimming pared 4 bases from V and 9 bases from J, leaving 23 bases between. The CDR3 is made up of 15 amino acids. Here the CDR3 DNA reads TGCGCCAGCAGCCCCTACGGGAAGACAGGCAGCGGGCAGTACTTC. Its protein product is CASSPYGKTGSGQYF.

The V and J genes are TRBV6-5 and TRBJ2-5; 10 nucleotides match TRBD1. Germline assignment: CDR1 MNHEY and CDR2 SVGAGI. This CDR3 spans 13 amino acids. V trimming: 10 bases; J trimming: 3 bases; junction bases outside the gene matches: 5. This CDR3 reads CAIAGTGEETQYF. CDR3 nucleotide sequence: TGTGCCATCGCCGGGACAGGGGAAGAGACCCAGTACTTC.

CDR3 amino acids: CASSLTRGANYGYTF. The CDR3 DNA reads as TGTGCCAGCAGCTTAACGAGGGGAGCCAACTATGGCTACACCTTC. The chain couples TRBV7-2 to TRBJ1-2; tentatively, D is TRBD1 (5 bases). This CDR3 has 15 residues. The germline CDR1 and CDR2 sequences are SGHTA and FQGNSA. Between the trimmed V and J ends, which lost 2 bases and 2 bases, there was a span of 12 bases. Full variable domain (outside the CDR3, taken from reference TRBV7-2 and TRBJ1-2): GAGVSQSPSNKVTEKGKDVELRCDPISGHTALYWYRQSLGQGLEFLIYFQGNSAPDKSGLPSDRFSAERTGGSVSTLTIQRTQQEDSAVYLCASSLTRGANYGYTFGSGTRLTVV.

The rearrangement joins TRBV5-1 to TRBJ1-2; 8 bases are a match to TRBD1. The germline gives CDR1 SGHRS, CDR2 YFSETQ. This CDR3 has 14 amino acids. The J segment lost 7 bases and the V segment lost 0 bases, leaving 5 bases of the junction unmatched. CDR3 in amino acids: CASSLGQGAAGYTF. The DNA of the CDR3 is TGCGCCAGCAGCTTGGGTCAGGGGGCTGCTGGCTACACCTTC.

This clone appeared a single time. This chain connects TRBV2 to TRBJ2-7; a possible D gene is TRBD2 (6 bases). The CDR3 covers 14 residues. Germline V lookup: CDR1 SNHLY, CDR2 FYNNEI. V lost 6 bases to trimming and J lost 0 bases, with 12 bases between them. CDR3 region: CASSLGTLSYEQYF. The CDR3 nucleotides are TGTGCCAGCAGCCTTGGGACTCTCTCCTACGAGCAGTACTTC.

V is TRBV7-7 and J is TRBJ2-7; 7 nucleotides align to TRBD1. Germline V gives CDR1 SSHAT, CDR2 FNYEAQ (reference sequence). The CDR3 is 15 amino acids. J gave up 1 base and V 3 bases, and 6 bases lay outside the gene matches. The CDR3 nucleotides are TGTGCCAGCAGCTTCGCGGCAGGGGGATCCTACGAGCAGTACTTC. It codes for CASSFAAGGSYEQYF.

This chain connects TRBV7-6 to TRBJ1-1; no firm D call. Germline CDR1 is SGHVS and CDR2 is FNYEAQ. The CDR3 runs 13 residues. Trimming stripped 1 base from V and 0 bases from J, with 3 bases between. DNA for the CDR3: TGTGCCAGCAGCTTAGATGTGAACACTGAAGCTTTCTTT. Amino acids: CASSLDVNTEAFF.

The CDR3 spells CASSKKGPGTGGTDTQYF. Here the CDR3 DNA reads TGTGCCAGCAGCAAAAAAGGGCCCGGGACAGGGGGCACAGATACGCAGTATTTT. The V call is TRBV21-1, the J call TRBJ2-3; TRBD1, as called in the table, went unchecked against the DNA. TRBV21-1 is described as a pseudogene. The CDR3 totals 18 residues.

This clone was observed a handful of times. The rearrangement uses TRBV7-2 and TRBJ2-4; D remains ambiguous. Per the germline V gene, CDR1 is SGHTA and CDR2 is FQGNSA. Trimming took off 0 bases at V and 6 bases at J, with 9 bases between the two ends. This CDR3 is built from 14 residues. The CDR3 spells CASSLALSLNIQYF. CDR3 sequence (DNA): TGTGCCAGCAGCTTAGCTCTAAGTCTAAACATTCAGTACTTC.

The genes are TRBV6-5 and TRBJ1-2; D gene unclear. Germline V gives CDR1 MNHEY, CDR2 SVGAGI. The CDR3 consists of 10 residues. The V and J ends lost 8 bases and 6 bases respectively, with 7 bases between them. CDR3 loop: CASGWDGYTF. The CDR3 DNA follows: TGTGCCAGCGGGTGGGATGGCTACACCTTC.

To note about this clone: This CDR3 is also generated by other DNA sequences in the sample. The chain uses TRBV5-1 and TRBJ1-2; D might be TRBD1 (5 bases). The CDR3 totals 14 residues. In germline, CDR1 is SGHRS, CDR2 YFSETQ. Trimming removed 0 bases at V and 2 bases at J, with 8 bases between. DNA of the CDR3: TGCGCCAGCAGCTTGGATGGGGGAAACTATGGCTACACCTTC. Encoded protein: CASSLDGGNYGYTF.

V gene TRBV18 combines with J gene TRBJ1-2; 7 bases are shared with TRBD1. The ends lost 6 bases at V and 6 bases at J; junction bases unmatched: 19. The germline V gene has CDR1 KGHSH and CDR2 LQKENI. The CDR3 extends over 17 amino acids. CDR3 residues: CASSPTRTGLQGNGYTF. The CDR3 DNA reads TGTGCCAGCTCCCCTACGCGTACGGGGCTACAGGGGAATGGCTACACCTTC.

V usage is TRBV5-6 and J usage is TRBJ1-3; 7 nucleotides agree with TRBD1. In germline, CDR1 is SGHDT, CDR2 YYEEEE. V gave up 3 bases and J gave up 4 bases; unmatched junction bases: 10. CDR3 length equals 16 residues. CDR3 bases: TGTGCCAGCAGCTCCTGGACAGGCATCGCCGGAAACACCATATATTTT. Translating it yields CASSSWTGIAGNTIYF.

V usage is TRBV30 and J usage is TRBJ2-1; TRBD1 matches at 10 bases. V shed 6 bases, J shed 7 bases, and the junction held 6 bases outside the gene matches. Germline V CDR1 and CDR2: GTSNPN, SVGIG (reference sequence). This CDR3 has 13 amino acids. The chain's CDR3 is CACKTGGLNEQFF. The CDR3 nucleotides are TGTGCCTGCAAGACAGGGGGCTTAAATGAGCAGTTCTTC.

The V gene is TRBV29-1, the J gene TRBJ1-2; D gene uncertain. The CDR3 totals 13 residues. Germline CDR1 SQVTM, CDR2 ANQGSEA. Trimming shortened V by 4 bases and J by 8 bases, and 17 bases separated the two germline ends. CDR3 sequence (DNA): TGCAGCGTTGTCGAGTCCACACTGGGGGGCTACACCTTC. This gives the protein CSVVESTLGGYTF.

This clone was detected only once. The chain uses TRBV11-2 and TRBJ2-3, with a tentative D call TRBD1 (5 bases). The CDR3 has 15 amino acids. V was clipped by 3 bases and J by 1 base, with 11 bases between them. In germline, CDR1 is SGHAT, CDR2 FQNNGV. As DNA, the CDR3 is TGTGCCAGCAGCTTCTGGGGCGGACGCACAGATACGCAGTATTTT. This gives the protein CASSFWGGRTDTQYF.

The V call is TRBV5-1, the J call TRBJ1-1; tentative D call: TRBD1 (5 bases). This CDR3 is built from 13 residues. Germline loops: CDR1 SGHRS, CDR2 YFSETQ. V lost 4 bases and J lost 10, with 17 bases in between. As DNA, the CDR3 is TGCGCCAGCAGCGGAACAGGAACGGAGAGAGCTTTCTTT. It is translated as CASSGTGTERAFF.

This clone has a single count. The rearrangement links TRBV19 to TRBJ1-2, with D perhaps matching TRBD1 (6 bases). The germline V and J ends were trimmed by 4 bases and 6 bases, with 21 bases remaining between them. The CDR3 is 16 amino acids. Per germline, CDR1 LNHDA and CDR2 SQIVND (reference sequence). As DNA, the CDR3 is TGTGCCAGTAGTACAACGAGGGGGAGGTTATCCCATGGCTACACCTTC. Translated: CASSTTRGRLSHGYTF.

The chain carries TRBV5-5 and TRBJ2-5; TRBD1 is a possible D gene (5 bases). With 0 bases removed from V and 4 bases from J, the gap between germline ends came to 13 bases. The CDR3 loop spans 15 amino acids. Germline assignment: CDR1 SGHKS and CDR2 YYEKEE (reference sequence). The CDR3 DNA is TGTGCCAGCAGCTTGGAGCCAGGGAACGGAGAGACCCAGTACTTC. Protein: CASSLEPGNGETQYF.